This paragraph reports one T cell receptor (beta chain). Its antigen is unidentified. The data were obtained in a study of shared clonotypes between healthy human individuals. Study-wide results and limits: Sharing across a few donors was seen in 4% to 5% of naive CD4 clonotypes.

The V gene lost 3 bases and the J gene lost 5 bases, with 8 bases spanning the gap. This CDR3 has 12 amino acids. Germline CDR1 MNHEY, CDR2 SMNVEV (reference sequence). TCRdb keeps only in-frame clones here, not all; method: immunoSEQ multiplex PCR. This sample has fewer than 350,000 clones, with about nine tenths found just once. Sequenced: memory CD8+ T cells sorted from blood. Subset noted: CD45RO+ cells pooled with CCR7-negative TemRA cells. The genes are TRBV27 and TRBJ2-7; D ambiguous. This clonotype was obtained from a man between 18 and 29 years old in good health. This CDR3 reads CASSFFGDEQYF. The CDR3 nucleotides are TGTGCCAGCAGTTTTTTTGGGGACGAGCAGTACTTC.